This T cell receptor beta chain was identified in a study of T cells in narcolepsy. TCRdb keeps only in-frame clones here, not all; method: immunoSEQ multiplex PCR. There are roughly 34,000 clones in the sample; more than 80% occur only once, and about 1.3% lies in the top ten. The length of the CDR3 is 18 residues. The V gene end was trimmed by 7 bases and the J gene end by 2 bases; junction bases not matched to a gene: 18. CDR1 MDHEN and CDR2 SYDVKM come from the germline V gene. Overall study results and limits: Autoreactive clonotypes reportedly recurred in blood of same and different patients, not controls.

Remarks on this clone: Its antigen is as yet unknown. The same CDR3 is also encoded by other DNA sequences in this sample.

The origin of this receptor is a human donor with narcolepsy. The chain carries TRBV28 and TRBJ2-3; 7 nucleotides agree with TRBD1. Sample: CD45RA- memory CD4+ T cells from PBMCs. The CDR3 loop is CASKTAGPGQIYTDTQYF. CDR3 nucleotides: TGTGCCAGCAAGACGGCTGGGCCGGGACAGATCTACACAGATACGCAGTATTTT.